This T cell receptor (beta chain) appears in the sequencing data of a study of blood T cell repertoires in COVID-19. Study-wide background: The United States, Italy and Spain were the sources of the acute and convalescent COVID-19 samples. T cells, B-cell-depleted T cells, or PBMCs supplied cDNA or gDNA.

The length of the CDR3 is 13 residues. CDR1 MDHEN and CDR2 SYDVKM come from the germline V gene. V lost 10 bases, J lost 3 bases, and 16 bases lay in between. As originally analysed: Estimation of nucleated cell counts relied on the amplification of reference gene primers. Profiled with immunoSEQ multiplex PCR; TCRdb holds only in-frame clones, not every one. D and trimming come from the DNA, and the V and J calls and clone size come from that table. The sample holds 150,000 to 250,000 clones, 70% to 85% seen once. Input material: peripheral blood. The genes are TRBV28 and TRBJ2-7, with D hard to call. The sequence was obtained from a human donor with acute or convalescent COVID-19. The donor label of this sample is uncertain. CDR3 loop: CATLHGLYYEQYF. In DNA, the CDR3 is TGTGCCACCCTCCATGGGCTATACTACGAGCAGTACTTC.